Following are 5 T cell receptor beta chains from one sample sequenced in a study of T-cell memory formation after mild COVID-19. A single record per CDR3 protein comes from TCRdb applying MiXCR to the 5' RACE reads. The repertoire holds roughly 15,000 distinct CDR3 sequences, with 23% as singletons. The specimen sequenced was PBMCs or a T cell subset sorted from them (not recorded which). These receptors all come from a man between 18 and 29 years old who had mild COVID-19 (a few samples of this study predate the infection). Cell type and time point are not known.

This chain's CDR3 is CASSHWTPPNTGELFF. CDR3 coding DNA: TGTGCCAGCAGCCATTGGACACCCCCGAACACCGGGGAGCTGTTTTTT. J is TRBJ2-2 and V is TRBV6-1; D might be TRBD1 (5 bases). The V and J ends lost 6 bases and 0 bases respectively, with 14 bases between them. Germline lookup yields CDR1 MNHNS and CDR2 SASEGT. The CDR3 consists of 16 residues.

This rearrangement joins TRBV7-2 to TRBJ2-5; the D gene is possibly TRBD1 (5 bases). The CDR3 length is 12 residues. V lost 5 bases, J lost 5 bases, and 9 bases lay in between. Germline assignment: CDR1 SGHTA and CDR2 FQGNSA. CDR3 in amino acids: CASSPNRETQYF. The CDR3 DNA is TGTGCCAGCAGCCCGAACAGGGAGACCCAGTACTTC.

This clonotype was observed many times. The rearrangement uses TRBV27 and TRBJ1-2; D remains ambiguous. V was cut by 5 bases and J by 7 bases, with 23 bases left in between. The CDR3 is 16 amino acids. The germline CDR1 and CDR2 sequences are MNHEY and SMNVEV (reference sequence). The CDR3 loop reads CASSGQRSSYIGGYTF. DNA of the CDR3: TGTGCCAGCAGTGGCCAACGAAGCTCTTATATCGGTGGCTACACCTTC.

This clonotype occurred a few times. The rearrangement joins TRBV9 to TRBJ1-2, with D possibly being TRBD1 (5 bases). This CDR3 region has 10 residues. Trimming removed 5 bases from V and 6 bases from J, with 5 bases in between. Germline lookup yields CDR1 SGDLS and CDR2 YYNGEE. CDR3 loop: CASRGDGYTF. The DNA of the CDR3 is TGTGCCAGCAGGGGGGATGGCTACACCTTC.

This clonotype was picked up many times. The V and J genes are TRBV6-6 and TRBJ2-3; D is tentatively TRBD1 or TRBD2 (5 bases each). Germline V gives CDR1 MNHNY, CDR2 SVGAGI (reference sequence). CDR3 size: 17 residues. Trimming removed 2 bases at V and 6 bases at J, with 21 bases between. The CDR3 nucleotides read TGTGCCAGCAGTTACATCTTTGGTGGGGGTACCACCGATACGCAGTATTTT. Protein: CASSYIFGGGTTDTQYF.